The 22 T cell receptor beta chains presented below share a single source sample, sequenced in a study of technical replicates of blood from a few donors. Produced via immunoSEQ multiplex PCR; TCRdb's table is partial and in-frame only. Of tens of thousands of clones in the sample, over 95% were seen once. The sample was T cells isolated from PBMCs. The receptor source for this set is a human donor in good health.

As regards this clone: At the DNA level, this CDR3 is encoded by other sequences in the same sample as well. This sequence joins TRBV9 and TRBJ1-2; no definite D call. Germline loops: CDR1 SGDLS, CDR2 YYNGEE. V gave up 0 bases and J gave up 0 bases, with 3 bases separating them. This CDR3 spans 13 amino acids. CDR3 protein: CASSVDTNYGYTF. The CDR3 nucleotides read TGTGCCAGCAGCGTAGACACTAACTATGGCTACACCTTC.

The CDR3 reads CASKKGLIGYTF. The CDR3 DNA is TGTGCCAGCAAAAAGGGACTTATTGGCTACACCTTC. V gene TRBV28 combines with J gene TRBJ1-2, with D maybe TRBD1 (5 bases). V was shortened by 7 bases and J by 7 bases, with 13 bases between the two germline ends. The CDR3 has 12 amino acids. Germline-derived CDR1 and CDR2 are MDHEN and SYDVKM.

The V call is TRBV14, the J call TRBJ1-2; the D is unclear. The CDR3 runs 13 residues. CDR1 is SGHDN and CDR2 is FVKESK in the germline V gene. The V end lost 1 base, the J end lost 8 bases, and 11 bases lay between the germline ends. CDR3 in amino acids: CASSQVPDGGYTF. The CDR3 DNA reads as TGTGCCAGCAGCCAAGTCCCCGACGGGGGCTACACCTTC.

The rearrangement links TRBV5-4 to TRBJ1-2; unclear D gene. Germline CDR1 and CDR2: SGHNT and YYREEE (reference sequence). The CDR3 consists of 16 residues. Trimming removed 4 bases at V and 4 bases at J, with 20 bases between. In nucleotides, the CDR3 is TGTGCCAGCAGCCTGTCAACTGCGACTCATCCCTATGGCTACACCTTC. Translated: CASSLSTATHPYGYTF.

The CDR3 reads CASSWDGGLSNQPQHF. CDR3 nucleotides: TGTGCCAGCAGTTGGGACGGAGGGTTGAGCAATCAGCCCCAGCATTTT. This chain joins TRBV6-6 and TRBJ1-5; maybe TRBD1 (5 bases). The V end lost 4 bases, the J end lost 1 base, and 14 bases lay between the germline ends. The CDR3 totals 16 residues. Germline V gene sequence: CDR1 MNHNY, CDR2 SVGAGI (reference sequence).

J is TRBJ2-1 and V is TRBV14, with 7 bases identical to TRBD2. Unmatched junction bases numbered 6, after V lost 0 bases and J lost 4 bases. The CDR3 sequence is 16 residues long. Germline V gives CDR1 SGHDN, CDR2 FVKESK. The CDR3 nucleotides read TGTGCCAGCAGCCAAGAACTAGCGAAAGATTACAATGAGCAGTTCTTC. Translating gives CASSQELAKDYNEQFF.

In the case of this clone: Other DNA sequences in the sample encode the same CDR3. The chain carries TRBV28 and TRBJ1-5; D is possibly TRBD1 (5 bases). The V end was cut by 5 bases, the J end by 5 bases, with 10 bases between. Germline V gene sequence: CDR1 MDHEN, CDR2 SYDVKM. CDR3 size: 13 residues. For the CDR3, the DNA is TGTGCCAGCAGTCTCCAGGGCTATCAGCCCCAGCATTTT. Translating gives CASSLQGYQPQHF.

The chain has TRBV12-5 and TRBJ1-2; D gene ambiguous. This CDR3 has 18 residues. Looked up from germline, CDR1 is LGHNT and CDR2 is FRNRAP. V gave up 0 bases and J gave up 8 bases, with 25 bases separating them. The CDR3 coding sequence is TGTGCTAGTGGTTTGGTACCTCCGAGTTCGCCGAAACTTCTAGGCTACACCTTC. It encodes CASGLVPPSSPKLLGYTF.

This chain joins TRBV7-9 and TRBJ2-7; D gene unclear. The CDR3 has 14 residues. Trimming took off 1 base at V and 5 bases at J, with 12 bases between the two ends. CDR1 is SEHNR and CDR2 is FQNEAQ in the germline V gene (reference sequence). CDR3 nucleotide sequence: TGTGCCAGCAGCTTAGTCCTTGATGGCCACGAGCAGTACTTC. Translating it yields CASSLVLDGHEQYF.

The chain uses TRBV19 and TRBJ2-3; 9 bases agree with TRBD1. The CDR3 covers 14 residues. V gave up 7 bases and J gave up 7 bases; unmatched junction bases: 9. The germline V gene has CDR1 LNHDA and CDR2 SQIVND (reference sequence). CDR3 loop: CASTPGQGSYTQYF. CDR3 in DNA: TGTGCCAGTACCCCGGGACAGGGTTCCTATACGCAGTATTTT. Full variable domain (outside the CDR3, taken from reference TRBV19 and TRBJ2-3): DGGITQSPKYLFRKEGQNVTLSCEQNLNHDAMYWYRQDPGQGLRLIYYSQIVNDFQKGDIAEGYSVSREKKESFPLTVTSAQKNPTAFYLCASTPGQGSYTQYFGPGTRLTVL.

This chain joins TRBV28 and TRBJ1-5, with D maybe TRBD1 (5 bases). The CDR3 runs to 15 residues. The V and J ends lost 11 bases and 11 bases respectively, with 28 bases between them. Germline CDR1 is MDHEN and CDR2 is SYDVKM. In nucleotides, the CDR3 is TGTGCCGCCTGGGCCTCGGGCGGGGGTCTCCAGGCCCAGCATTTT. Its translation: CAAWASGGGLQAQHF.

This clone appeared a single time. CDR3 sequence reads: CASSAGVNTEAFF. CDR3 DNA sequence: TGTGCCAGCAGTGCAGGGGTGAACACTGAAGCTTTCTTT. The rearrangement links TRBV2 to TRBJ1-1; tentatively, D is TRBD1 (6 bases). The V end lost 4 bases, the J end lost 0 bases, and 6 bases lay between the germline ends. Germline loops: CDR1 SNHLY, CDR2 FYNNEI. This CDR3 has 13 residues.

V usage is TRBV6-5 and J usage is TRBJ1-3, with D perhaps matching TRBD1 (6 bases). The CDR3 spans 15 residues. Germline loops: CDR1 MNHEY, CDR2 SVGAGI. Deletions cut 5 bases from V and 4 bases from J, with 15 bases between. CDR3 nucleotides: TGTGCCAGCAGTAAGGGACAAAACACCGGAAACACCATATATTTT. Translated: CASSKGQNTGNTIYF.

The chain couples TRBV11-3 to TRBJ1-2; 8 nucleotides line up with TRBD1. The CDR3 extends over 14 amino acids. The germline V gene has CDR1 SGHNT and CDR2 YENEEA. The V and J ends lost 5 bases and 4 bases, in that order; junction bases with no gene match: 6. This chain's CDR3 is CASSVTGTGYGYTF. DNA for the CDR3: TGTGCCAGCAGCGTAACCGGGACAGGCTATGGCTACACCTTC.

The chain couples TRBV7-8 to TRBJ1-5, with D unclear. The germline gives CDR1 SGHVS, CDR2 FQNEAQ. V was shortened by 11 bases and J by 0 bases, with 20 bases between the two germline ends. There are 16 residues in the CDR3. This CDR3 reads CASAGSLGYSNQPQHF. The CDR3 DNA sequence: TGTGCCTCTGCAGGCTCACTCGGATATAGCAATCAGCCCCAGCATTTT.

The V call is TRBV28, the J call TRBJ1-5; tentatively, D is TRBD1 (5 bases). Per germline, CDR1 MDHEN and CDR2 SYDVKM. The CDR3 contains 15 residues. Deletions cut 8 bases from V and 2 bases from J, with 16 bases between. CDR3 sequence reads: CASAPRGRGNQPQHF. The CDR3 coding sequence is TGTGCCAGCGCACCCCGAGGCAGGGGCAATCAGCCCCAGCATTTT.

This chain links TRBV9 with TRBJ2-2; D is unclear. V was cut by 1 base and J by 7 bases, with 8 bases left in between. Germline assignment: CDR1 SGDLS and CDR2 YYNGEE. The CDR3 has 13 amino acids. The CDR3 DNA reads TGTGCCAGCAGCGTATTCCACGGCGGGGAGCTGTTTTTT. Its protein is CASSVFHGGELFF.

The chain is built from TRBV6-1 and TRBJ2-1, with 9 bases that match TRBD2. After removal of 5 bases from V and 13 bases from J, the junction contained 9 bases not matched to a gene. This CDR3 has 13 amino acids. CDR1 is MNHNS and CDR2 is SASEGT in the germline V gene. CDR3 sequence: CASSTNTGTSQFF. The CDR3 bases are TGTGCCAGCAGTACAAATACCGGGACTAGCCAGTTCTTC.

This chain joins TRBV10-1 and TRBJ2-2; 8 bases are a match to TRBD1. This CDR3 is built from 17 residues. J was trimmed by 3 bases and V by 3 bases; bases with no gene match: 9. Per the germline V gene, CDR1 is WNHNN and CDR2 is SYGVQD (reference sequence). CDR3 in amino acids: CASSDPTGATDTGELFF. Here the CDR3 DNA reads TGCGCCAGCAGTGATCCGACAGGGGCCACGGACACCGGGGAGCTGTTTTTT.

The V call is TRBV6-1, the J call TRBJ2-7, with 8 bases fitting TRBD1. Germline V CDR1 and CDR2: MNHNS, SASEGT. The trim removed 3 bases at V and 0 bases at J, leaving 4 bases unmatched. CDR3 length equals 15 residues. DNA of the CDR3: TGTGCCAGCAGTGAGGGACAGGTGACCTCCTACGAGCAGTACTTC. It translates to CASSEGQVTSYEQYF.

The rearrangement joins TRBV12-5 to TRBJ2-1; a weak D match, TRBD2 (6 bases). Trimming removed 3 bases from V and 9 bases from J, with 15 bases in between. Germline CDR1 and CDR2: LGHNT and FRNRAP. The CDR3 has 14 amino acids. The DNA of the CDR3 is TGTGCTAGTGGTTTTGGGGGGAGTGGAGGTGAGCAGTTCTTC. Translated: CASGFGGSGGEQFF.

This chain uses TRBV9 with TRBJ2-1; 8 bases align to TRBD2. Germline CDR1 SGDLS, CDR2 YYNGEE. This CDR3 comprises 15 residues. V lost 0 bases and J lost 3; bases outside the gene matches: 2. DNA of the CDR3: TGTGCCAGCAGCGTAGGGCTAGCGGGCTACAATGAGCAGTTCTTC. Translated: CASSVGLAGYNEQFF.